This T cell receptor beta chain derives from a study of blood T cells in healthy people across ages. Study-wide points: It was found that TCR beta diversity correlated strongly with the percentage of naive T cells.

Turning to this clonotype: Its antigen is undetermined.

Each individual donor underwent a draw of around 9.8 milliliters of peripheral blood. The CDR3 sequence is 15 residues long. Per the germline V gene, CDR1 is MNHEY and CDR2 is SMNVEV (reference sequence). V was clipped by 0 bases and J by 10 bases, with 13 bases between them. Using a J-beta primer mix together with a sample-barcoded 5' primer, a second PCR was run for roughly 6 to 11 cycles. MiXCR, run by TCRdb on the 5' RACE reads, gives a single entry per CDR3 protein. The profile shows about 500,000 distinct CDR3 sequences, around 24% of them singletons. The sample was also linked to a second study, of T cells of mothers and their children. That paper adds: During the second PCR, the M1S primer introduced sample barcodes along with 2-4 random nucleotides.

The sequence came from a boy younger than 18 in good health. This chain uses TRBV27 with TRBJ1-6; D is ambiguous. The sequencing input was blood. The CDR3 nucleotides are TGTGCCAGCAGTTTATCATCCGGACCCGGGTCACCCCTCCACTTT. Translation gives CASSLSSGPGSPLHF.